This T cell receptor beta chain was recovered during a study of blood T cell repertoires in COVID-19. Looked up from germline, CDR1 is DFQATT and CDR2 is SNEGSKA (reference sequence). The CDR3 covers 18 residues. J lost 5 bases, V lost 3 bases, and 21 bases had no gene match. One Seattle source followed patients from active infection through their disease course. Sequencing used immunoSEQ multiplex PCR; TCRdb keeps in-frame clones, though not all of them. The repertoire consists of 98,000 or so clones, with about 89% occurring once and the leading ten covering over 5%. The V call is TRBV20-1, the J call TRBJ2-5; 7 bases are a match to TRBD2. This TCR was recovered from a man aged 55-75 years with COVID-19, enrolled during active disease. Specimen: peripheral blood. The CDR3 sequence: CSASRYLGGAGRLETQYF. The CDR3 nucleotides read TGCAGTGCTAGTAGATACTTGGGTGGGGCCGGGAGGTTGGAGACCCAGTACTTC.